The subject of this entry is one T cell receptor beta chain. This clonotype occurred a few times. What antigen it recognizes has not been identified. The sample holds no much larger clone one base away, and base qualities are not on file. The data stem from a study of T cell repertoires in cytomegalovirus infection (dated by TCRdb to the late 2010s). Regarding the study in general: Alongside well-studied HLA-B-restricted epitopes, the peptide stimulations were aimed at recently identified HLA-C-restricted CMV epitopes, whose presentation resists viral immunomodulation. Because public TCR beta signatures pointed to carriage of CMV infection together with the matching HLA type, the HLA type of each donor mattered for the analysis.

What the authors observed across the whole study: The ex vivo response was dominated by HLA-C-restricted CMV-specific TCR beta clonotypes, and the single most frequent clonotype in two of eight donors was supplied by these HLA-C-restricted clonotypes. In both this cohort and an independent cohort of under 450 donors, the cumulative frequency of public TCR beta family members distinguished carriers of CMV infection plus the relevant HLA type.

Per the publication, the treatment or condition label means: in vitro stimulation with specific CMV peptide epitopes to enrich CMV-specific T cells. Trimming costs V 1 base and J 4 bases, and their ends lie 15 bases apart. CDR1 is given as SGHVS and CDR2 as FQNEAQ, both from the germline V gene. The CDR3 covers 16 residues, taking in both the cysteine and the phenylalanine. Of all the DNA, just the CDR3 is kept, 48 bases in frame from base 1. These reads were obtained on an Illumina HiSeq 1500. TCRdb handled the public reads itself, with Q25 trimming in fastp and clone calling in MiXCR, and kept productive beta chains. Duplicate CDR3 protein sequences are folded into a single record with the most common DNA and genes. This sample is represented by roughly 120,000 distinct CDR3 sequences; roughly 30% of them were singletons. Of the sample, roughly three quarters is held by the ten largest clones.

The sequence joins TRBV7-8 to TRBJ2-3, and the D gene may be TRBD2, 6 bases matching. The sequence derives from a human donor in good health (CMV status not recorded). Some clones in this sample may be carry-over from other donors' samples. The material was CD8+ T cells from cultured PBMCs, obtained from culture after CMV antigen stimulation. The CDR3 sequence is CASSLVPGRLADTQYF. The nucleotides are TGTGCCAGCAGCTTAGTTCCAGGGAGGTTGGCAGATACGCAGTATTTT.